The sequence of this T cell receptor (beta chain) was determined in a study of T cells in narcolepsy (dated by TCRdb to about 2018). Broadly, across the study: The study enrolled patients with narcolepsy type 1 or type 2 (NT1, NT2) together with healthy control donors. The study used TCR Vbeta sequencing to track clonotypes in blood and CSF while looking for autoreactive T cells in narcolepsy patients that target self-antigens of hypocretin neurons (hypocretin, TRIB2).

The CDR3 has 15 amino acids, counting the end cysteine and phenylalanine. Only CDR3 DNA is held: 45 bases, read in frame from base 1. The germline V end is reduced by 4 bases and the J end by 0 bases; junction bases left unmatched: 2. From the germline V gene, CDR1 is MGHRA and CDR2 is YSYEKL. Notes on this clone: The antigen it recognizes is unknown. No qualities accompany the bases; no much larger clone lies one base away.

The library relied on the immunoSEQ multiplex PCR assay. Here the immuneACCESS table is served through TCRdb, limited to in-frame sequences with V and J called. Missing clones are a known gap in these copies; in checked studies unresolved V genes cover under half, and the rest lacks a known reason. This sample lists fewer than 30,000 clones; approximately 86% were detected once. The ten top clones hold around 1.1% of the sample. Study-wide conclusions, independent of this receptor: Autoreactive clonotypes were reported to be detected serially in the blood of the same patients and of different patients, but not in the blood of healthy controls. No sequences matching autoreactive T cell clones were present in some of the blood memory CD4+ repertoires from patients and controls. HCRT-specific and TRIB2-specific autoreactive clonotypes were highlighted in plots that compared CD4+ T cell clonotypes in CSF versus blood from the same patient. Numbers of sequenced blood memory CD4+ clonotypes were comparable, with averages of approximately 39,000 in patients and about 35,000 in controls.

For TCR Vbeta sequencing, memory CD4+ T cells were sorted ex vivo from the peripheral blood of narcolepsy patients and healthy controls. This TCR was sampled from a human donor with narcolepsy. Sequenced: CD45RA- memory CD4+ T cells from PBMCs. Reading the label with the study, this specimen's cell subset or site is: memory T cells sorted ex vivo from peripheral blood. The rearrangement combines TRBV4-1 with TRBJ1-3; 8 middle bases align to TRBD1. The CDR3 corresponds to CASSPGQASGNTIYF. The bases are TGCGCCAGCAGCCCGGGACAGGCCTCTGGAAACACCATATATTTT.